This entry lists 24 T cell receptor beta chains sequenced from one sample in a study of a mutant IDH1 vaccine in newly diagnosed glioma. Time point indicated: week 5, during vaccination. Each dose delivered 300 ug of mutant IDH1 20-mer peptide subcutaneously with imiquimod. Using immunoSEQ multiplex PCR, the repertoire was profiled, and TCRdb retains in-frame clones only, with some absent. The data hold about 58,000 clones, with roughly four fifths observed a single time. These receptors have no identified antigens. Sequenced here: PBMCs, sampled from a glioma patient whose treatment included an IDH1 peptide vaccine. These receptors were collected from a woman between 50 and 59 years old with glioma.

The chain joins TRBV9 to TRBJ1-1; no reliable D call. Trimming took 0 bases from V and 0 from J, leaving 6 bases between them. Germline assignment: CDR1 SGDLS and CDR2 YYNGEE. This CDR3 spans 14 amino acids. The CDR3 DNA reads TGTGCCAGCAGCGTAGCGGTAATGAACACTGAAGCTTTCTTT. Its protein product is CASSVAVMNTEAFF.

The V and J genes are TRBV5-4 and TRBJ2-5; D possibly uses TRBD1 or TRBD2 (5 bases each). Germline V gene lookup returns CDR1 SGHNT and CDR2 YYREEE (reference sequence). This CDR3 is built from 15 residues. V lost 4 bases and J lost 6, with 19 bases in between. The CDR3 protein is CASSVSGTTRKTQYF. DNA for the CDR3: TGTGCCAGCAGCGTGTCCGGGACCACTCGGAAGACCCAGTACTTC.

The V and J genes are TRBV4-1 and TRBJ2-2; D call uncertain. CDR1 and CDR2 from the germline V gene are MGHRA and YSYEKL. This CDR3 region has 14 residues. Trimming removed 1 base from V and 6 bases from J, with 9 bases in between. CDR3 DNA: TGCGCCAGCAGCCAAGGGGCTGGGGCCGGGGAGCTGTTTTTT. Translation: CASSQGAGAGELFF.

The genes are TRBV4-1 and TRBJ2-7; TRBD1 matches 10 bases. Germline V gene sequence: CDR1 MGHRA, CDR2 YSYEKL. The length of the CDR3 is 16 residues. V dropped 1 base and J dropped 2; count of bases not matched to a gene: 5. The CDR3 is CASSQGPGQGTYEQYF. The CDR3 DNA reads TGCGCCAGCAGCCAAGGACCGGGACAGGGGACCTACGAGCAGTACTTC.

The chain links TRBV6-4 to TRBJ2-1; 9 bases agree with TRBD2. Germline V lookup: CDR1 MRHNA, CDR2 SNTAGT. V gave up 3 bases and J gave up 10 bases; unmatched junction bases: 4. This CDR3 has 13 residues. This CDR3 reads CASSEGAGGEQFF. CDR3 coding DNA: TGTGCCAGCAGTGAAGGAGCGGGAGGAGAGCAGTTCTTC.

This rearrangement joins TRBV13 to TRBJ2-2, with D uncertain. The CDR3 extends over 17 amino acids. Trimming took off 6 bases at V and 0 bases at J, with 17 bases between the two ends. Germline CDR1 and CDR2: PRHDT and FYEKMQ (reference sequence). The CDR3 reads CASSSTPGLANTGELFF. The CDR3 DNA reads TGTGCCAGCAGTTCCACTCCTGGGCTAGCGAACACCGGGGAGCTGTTTTTT. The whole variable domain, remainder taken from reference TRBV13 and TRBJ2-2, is AAGVIQSPRHLIKEKRETATLKCYPIPRHDTVYWYQQGPGQDPQFLISFYEKMQSDKGSIPDRFSAQQFSDYHSELNMSSLELGDSALYFCASSSTPGLANTGELFFGEGSRLTVL.

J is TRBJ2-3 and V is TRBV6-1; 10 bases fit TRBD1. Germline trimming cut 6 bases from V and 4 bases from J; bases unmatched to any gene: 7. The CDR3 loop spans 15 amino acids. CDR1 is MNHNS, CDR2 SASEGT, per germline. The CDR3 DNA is TGTGCCAGCAGGGGGACAGGGGCTTTTTCAGATACGCAGTATTTT. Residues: CASRGTGAFSDTQYF.

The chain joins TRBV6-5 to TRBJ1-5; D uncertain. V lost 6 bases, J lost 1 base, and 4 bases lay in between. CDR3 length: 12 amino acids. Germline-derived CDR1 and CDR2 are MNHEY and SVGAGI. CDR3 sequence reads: CASRASNQPQHF. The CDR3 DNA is TGTGCCAGCAGGGCGAGCAATCAGCCCCAGCATTTT.

For the CDR3, the DNA is TGTGCCAGCAGTCGACAGGCTTCCTACGAGCAGTACTTC. Protein product: CASSRQASYEQYF. The rearrangement uses TRBV27 and TRBJ2-7, with D tentatively TRBD1 (6 bases). This CDR3 is 13 amino acids long. CDR1 and CDR2 from the germline V gene are MNHEY and SMNVEV (reference sequence). V was shortened by 5 bases and J by 1 base, with 9 bases between the two germline ends.

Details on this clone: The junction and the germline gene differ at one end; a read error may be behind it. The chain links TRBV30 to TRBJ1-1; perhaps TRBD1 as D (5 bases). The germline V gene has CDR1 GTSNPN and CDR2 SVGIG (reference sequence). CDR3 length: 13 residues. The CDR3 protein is CAWSRQLGTEVFF. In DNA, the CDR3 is TGTGCCTGGAGTCGACAGCTCGGAACTGAAGTTTTCTTT.

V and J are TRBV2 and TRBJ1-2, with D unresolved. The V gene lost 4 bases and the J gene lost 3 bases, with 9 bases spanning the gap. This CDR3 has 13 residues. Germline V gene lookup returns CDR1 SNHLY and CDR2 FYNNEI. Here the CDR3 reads CASSVRSYYGYTF. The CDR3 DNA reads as TGTGCCAGCAGTGTTAGGTCCTACTATGGCTACACCTTC.

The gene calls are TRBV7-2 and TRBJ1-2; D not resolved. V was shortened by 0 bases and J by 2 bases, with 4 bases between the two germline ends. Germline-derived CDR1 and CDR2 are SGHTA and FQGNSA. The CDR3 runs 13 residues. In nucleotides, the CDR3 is TGTGCCAGCAGCTTAGCGGGAAACTATGGCTACACCTTC. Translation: CASSLAGNYGYTF. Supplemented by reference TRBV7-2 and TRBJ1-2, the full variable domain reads GAGVSQSPSNKVTEKGKDVELRCDPISGHTALYWYRQSLGQGLEFLIYFQGNSAPDKSGLPSDRFSAERTGGSVSTLTIQRTQQEDSAVYLCASSLAGNYGYTFGSGTRLTVV.

CDR3: CAISDHRAQPGANVLTF. The CDR3 coding sequence is TGTGCCATCAGTGACCACAGGGCCCAACCTGGGGCCAACGTCCTGACTTTC. The chain employs TRBV10-3 and TRBJ2-6; tentative D call: TRBD1 (6 bases). Trimming cost V 3 bases and J 2 bases, with 14 bases left between them. CDR3 length: 17 amino acids. Per germline, CDR1 ENHRY and CDR2 SYGVKD.

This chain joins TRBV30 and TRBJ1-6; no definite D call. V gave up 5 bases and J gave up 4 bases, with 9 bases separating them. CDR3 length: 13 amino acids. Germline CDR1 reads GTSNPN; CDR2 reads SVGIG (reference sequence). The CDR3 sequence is CAWVAQYNSPLHF. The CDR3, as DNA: TGTGCCTGGGTTGCGCAGTATAATTCACCCCTCCACTTT. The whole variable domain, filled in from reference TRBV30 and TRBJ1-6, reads SQTIHQWPATLVQPVGSPLSLECTVEGTSNPNLYWYRQAAGRGLQLLFYSVGIGQISSEVPQNLSASRPQDRQFILSSKKLLLSDSGFYLCAWVAQYNSPLHFGNGTRLTVT.

The CDR3 is CASSSQGNTGELFF. For the CDR3, the DNA is TGTGCCAGCAGTTCACAGGGAAACACCGGGGAGCTGTTTTTT. This rearrangement joins TRBV27 to TRBJ2-2; a weak D match, TRBD1 (6 bases). The CDR3 totals 14 residues. V lost 4 bases and J lost 2, with 8 bases in between. Germline loops: CDR1 MNHEY, CDR2 SMNVEV (reference sequence).

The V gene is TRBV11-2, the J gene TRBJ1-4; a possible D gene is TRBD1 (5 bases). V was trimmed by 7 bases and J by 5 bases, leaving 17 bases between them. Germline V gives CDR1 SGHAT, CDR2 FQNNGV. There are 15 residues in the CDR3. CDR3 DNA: TGTGCCAGCACTCCCTCCGGACAAGCCAATGAAAAACTGTTTTTT. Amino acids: CASTPSGQANEKLFF.

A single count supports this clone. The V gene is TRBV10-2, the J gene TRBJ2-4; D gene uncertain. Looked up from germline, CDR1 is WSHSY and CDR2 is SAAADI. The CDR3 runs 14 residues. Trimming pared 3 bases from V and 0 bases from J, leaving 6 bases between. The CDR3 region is CASSEGIAKNIQYF. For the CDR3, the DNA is TGCGCCAGCAGTGAAGGGATAGCCAAAAACATTCAGTACTTC.

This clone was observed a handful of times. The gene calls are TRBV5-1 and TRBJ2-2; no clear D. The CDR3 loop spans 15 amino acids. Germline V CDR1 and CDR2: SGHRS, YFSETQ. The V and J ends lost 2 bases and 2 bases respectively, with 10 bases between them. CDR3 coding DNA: TGCGCCAGCAGCTTACTACCCCTTAACACCGGGGAGCTGTTTTTT. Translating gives CASSLLPLNTGELFF. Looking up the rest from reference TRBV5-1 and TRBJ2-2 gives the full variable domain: KAGVTQTPRYLIKTRGQQVTLSCSPISGHRSVSWYQQTPGQGLQFLFEYFSETQRNKGNFPGRFSGRQFSNSRSEMNVSTLELGDSALYLCASSLLPLNTGELFFGEGSRLTVL.

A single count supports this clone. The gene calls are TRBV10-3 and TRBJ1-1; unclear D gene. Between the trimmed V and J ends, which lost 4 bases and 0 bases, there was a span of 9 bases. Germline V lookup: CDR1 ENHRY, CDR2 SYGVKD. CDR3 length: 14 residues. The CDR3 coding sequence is TGTGCCATCAGTGTCGGTTCCATGAACACTGAAGCTTTCTTT. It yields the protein CAISVGSMNTEAFF.

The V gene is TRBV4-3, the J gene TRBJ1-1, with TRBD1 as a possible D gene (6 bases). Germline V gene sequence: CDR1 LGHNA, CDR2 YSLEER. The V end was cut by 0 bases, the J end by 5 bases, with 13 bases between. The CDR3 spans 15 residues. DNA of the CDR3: TGCGCCAGCAGCCAAGATCGCAGGGGAGAGACTGAAGCTTTCTTT. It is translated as CASSQDRRGETEAFF.

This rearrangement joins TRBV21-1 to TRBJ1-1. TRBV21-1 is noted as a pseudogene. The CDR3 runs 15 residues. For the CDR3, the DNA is TGTGCCAGCAGCAAAGCCGGGATGAGGGACACTGAAGCTTTCTTT. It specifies CASSKAGMRDTEAFF.

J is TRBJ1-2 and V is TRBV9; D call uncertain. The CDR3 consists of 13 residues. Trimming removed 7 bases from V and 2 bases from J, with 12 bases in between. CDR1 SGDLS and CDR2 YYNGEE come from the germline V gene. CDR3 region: CASSSLGNYGYTF. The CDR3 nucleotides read TGTGCCAGCTCTAGTTTAGGAAACTATGGCTACACCTTC.

The CDR3 protein is CASSPTGDLETQYF. In nucleotides, the CDR3 is TGTGCCAGTAGTCCGACAGGGGATTTGGAGACCCAGTACTTC. The chain employs TRBV19 and TRBJ2-5; 8 positions match TRBD1. The CDR3 has 14 amino acids. V shed 5 bases, J shed 5 bases, and the junction held 7 bases outside the gene matches. Germline V lookup: CDR1 LNHDA, CDR2 SQIVND (reference sequence).

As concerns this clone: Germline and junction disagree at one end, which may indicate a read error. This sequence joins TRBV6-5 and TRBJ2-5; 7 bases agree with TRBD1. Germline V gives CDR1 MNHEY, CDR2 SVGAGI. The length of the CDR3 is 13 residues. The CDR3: CASSSRLTGLRHF. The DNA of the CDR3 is TGTGCCAGCAGTTCCAGATTGACAGGGCTCCGGCACTTC.